This TCR beta chain appears in the sequencing data of a study of T-cell memory formation after mild COVID-19. This clonotype has a count of ten or more. TCR alpha and TCR beta cDNA libraries with sample barcodes and UMIs came from 5'RACE using constant-segment primers. A single record per CDR3 protein comes from TCRdb applying MiXCR to the 5' RACE reads. The sample has hundreds of thousands of distinct CDR3 sequences, more than 20% seen once. The germline CDR1 and CDR2 sequences are SEHNR and FQNEAQ (reference sequence). The CDR3 totals 12 residues. V was shortened by 5 bases and J by 2 bases, with 7 bases between the two germline ends.

Material: PBMCs or a T cell subset sorted from them (not recorded which). This TCR was sampled from an adult woman who had mild COVID-19 (a few samples of this study predate the infection). Cell type and time point are not known. The V call is TRBV7-9, the J call TRBJ2-7; no firm D call. The CDR3 sequence: CASSPLTYEQYF. As DNA, the CDR3 is TGTGCCAGCAGCCCCCTAACCTACGAGCAGTACTTC.